The sequence of this TCR beta chain was determined in a study of cytomegalovirus exposure and HLA in healthy donors. In the study overall: Membership in the Caucasian-associated ancestry cluster was found for about 84% of 300 to 500 genotyped donors.

The PCR ran on 60 Vbeta and 13 Jbeta primers. This table comes from immunoSEQ multiplex PCR, and its TCRdb copy is limited to in-frame clones, with some not included. The record lists about 140,000 clones, of which the ten most abundant hold 0.8% to 1%. The CDR3 has 17 amino acids. The V and J ends lost 1 base and 0 bases, in that order; junction bases with no gene match: 6. Germline CDR1 and CDR2: LGHNA and YSLEER. The chain has TRBV4-3 and TRBJ2-5, with 9 positions matching TRBD1. The specimen sequenced was PBMCs. This TCR came from a male donor in good health and CMV-seronegative. CDR3: CASSQVGGQGHQETQYF. In DNA form, the CDR3 reads TGCGCCAGCAGCCAAGTGGGGGGACAGGGCCACCAAGAGACCCAGTACTTC.